This entry is about one TCR beta chain. The CDR3 covers 16 residues. The V gene's germline CDR1 is SGHKS and CDR2 YYEKEE (reference sequence). V lost 0 bases and J lost 0; bases outside the gene matches: 3. These data come from a study of blood T cell repertoires in COVID-19. Study summary: COVID-19 samples from acute and convalescent phases originated in the United States, Italy and Spain. T cells, B-cell-depleted T cells, or PBMCs supplied cDNA or gDNA.

In the authors' methods: It was from reference gene primer amplification that nucleated cell counts were estimated. TCRdb keeps only in-frame clones here, not all; method: immunoSEQ multiplex PCR. V and J calls and clone size are as listed in that table; D and trimming were resolved from the DNA. The data show about 240,000 clones, about nine tenths seen once. This chain links TRBV5-5 with TRBJ1-5; 7 bases are shared with TRBD1. Specimen: peripheral blood. This clonotype was obtained from a man aged 55-75 years who had recovered from COVID-19. The DNA of the CDR3 is TGTGCCAGCAGCTTGGAAACAGGGGATAGCAATCAGCCCCAGCATTTT. It specifies CASSLETGDSNQPQHF.